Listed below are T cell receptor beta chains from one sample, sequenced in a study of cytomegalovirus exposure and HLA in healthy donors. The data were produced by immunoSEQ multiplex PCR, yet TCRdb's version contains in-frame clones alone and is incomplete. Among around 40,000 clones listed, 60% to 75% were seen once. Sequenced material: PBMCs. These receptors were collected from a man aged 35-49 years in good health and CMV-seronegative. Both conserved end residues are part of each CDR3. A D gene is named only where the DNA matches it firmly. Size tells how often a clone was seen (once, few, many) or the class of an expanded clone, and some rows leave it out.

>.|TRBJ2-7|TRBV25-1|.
TGTGCCAGCAGTACTGCCCAGGGACTGTTCGCCTACGAGCAGTACTTC
CASSTAQGLFAYEQYF
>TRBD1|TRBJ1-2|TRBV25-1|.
TGTGCCAGCAGTGAGGGACAGGGCAATGGCTACACCTTC
CASSEGQGNGYTF
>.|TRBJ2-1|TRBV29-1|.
TGCAGCGTTGTGAGGGCAGGCAACAACAATGAGCAGTTCTTC
CSVVRAGNNNEQFF
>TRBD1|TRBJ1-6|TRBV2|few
TGTGCCAGCCAAGGGGGCGGCTCCTATAATTCACCCCTCCACTTT
CASQGGGSYNSPLHF
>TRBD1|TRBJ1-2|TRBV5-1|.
TGCGCCAGCAGCGCAGGGGGGCCAGCAACCTATGGCTACACCTTC
CASSAGGPATYGYTF
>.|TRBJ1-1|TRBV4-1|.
TGCGCCAGCAGCCAAGAGCCCAGGAAAGCTTTCTTT
CASSQEPRKAFF
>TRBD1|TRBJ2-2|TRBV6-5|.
TGTGCCAGCAGAAGGGGACAGGGGGCTGTCGGGGAGCTGTTTTTT
CASRRGQGAVGELFF
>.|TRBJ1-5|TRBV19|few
TGTGCCAGTAAGTCGCGGGGAAATCAGCCCCAGCATTTT
CASKSRGNQPQHF
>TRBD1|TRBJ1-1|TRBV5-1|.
TGCGCCAGCAGCCCGACAGGGTCCACTGAAGCTTTCTTT
CASSPTGSTEAFF
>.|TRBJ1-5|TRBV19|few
TGTGCCAGTAGTATTGGTGGGCGGGGGGCCCAGCATTTT
CASSIGGRGAQHF
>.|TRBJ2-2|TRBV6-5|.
TGTGCCAGCAGACTAGCTTACAACACCGGGGAGCTGTTTTTT
CASRLAYNTGELFF
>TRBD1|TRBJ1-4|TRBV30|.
TGTGCCTGGAGTGTAGGGGGCAGGGGGCAGACAGAAAAACTGTTTTTT
CAWSVGGRGQTEKLFF
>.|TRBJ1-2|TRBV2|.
TGTGCCAGCAGTGAGGAGACTAACTATGGCTACACCTTC
CASSEETNYGYTF
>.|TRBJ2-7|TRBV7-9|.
TGTGCCAGCAGCTTTGGCAGGGACGAGCAGTACTTC
CASSFGRDEQYF
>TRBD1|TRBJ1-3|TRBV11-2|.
TGTGCCAGCGGGACAGCCGTCTCTGGAAACACCATATATTTT
CASGTAVSGNTIYF
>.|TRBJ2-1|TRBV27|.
TGTGCCAGCAGTTTAGGGCGCTCCTACAATGAGCAGTTCTTC
CASSLGRSYNEQFF
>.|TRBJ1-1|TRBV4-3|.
TGCGCCAGCAGCCAAGGGGAGCGAAGAATAGCCAACACTGAAGCTTTCTTT
CASSQGERRIANTEAFF
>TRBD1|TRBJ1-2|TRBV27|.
TGTGCCAGCAGTGGGAGGACAGGGTTGTTACGTGGCTACACCTTC
CASSGRTGLLRGYTF
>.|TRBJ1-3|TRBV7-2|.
TGTGCCAGCAGCTTAGAAGCGGGTCTGGCTGGAAACACCATATATTTT
CASSLEAGLAGNTIYF
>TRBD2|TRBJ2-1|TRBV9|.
TGTGCCAGCAGCGTAGTGAGCGGGACTCGCAATGAGCAGTTCTTC
CASSVVSGTRNEQFF
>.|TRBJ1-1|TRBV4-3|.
TGCGCCAGCAGCCATGTGGGAGGGAAAGCTTTCTTT
CASSHVGGKAFF
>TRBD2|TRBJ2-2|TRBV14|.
TGTGCCAGCAGCCAAGATCTCGCGGGGGCGAACACCGGGGAGCTGTTTTTT
CASSQDLAGANTGELFF
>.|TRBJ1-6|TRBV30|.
TGTGCCTGGAGTGCCGGCCAGGATAATTCACCCCTCCACTTT
CAWSAGQDNSPLHF
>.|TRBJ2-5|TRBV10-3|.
TGTGCCATCAGTGAGTCGGCCGGGGTAGAGACCCAGTACTTC
CAISESAGVETQYF
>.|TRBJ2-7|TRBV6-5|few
TGTGCCAGCAGTTACCGAGGGAGGACCTCCTACGAGCAGTACTTC
CASSYRGRTSYEQYF
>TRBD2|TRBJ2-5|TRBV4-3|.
TGCGCCAGCAGCCAAGTCTTGGTCCTGGCGGGGGGGGAAGAGACCCAGTACTTC
CASSQVLVLAGGEETQYF
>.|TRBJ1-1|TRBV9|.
TGTGCCAGCAGCGTGTCCATGAACACTGAAGCTTTCTTT
CASSVSMNTEAFF
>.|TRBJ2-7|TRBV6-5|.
TGTGCCAGCAGTTATCAGGCAGGGAGCGCGGGAGAGCAGTACTTC
CASSYQAGSAGEQYF
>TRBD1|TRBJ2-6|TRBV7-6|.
TGTGCCAGCAGCTTAGCCGCAGGGGGTGGGGCCAACGTCCTGACTTTC
CASSLAAGGGANVLTF
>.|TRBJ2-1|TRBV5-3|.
TGTGCCAGAAGCTTGGAAGCGATCGGGTACAATGAGCAGTTCTTC
CARSLEAIGYNEQFF
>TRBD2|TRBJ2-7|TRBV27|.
TGTGCCAGCAGTCCGGGAGGAGACGAGCAGTACTTC
CASSPGGDEQYF
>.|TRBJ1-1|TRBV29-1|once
TGCAGCGTTTTGGGCGGGGGGAACACTGAAGCTTTCTTT
CSVLGGGNTEAFF
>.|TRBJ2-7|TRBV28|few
TGTGCCAGCAGTTTGGAGGGGTACGAGCAGTACTTC
CASSLEGYEQYF
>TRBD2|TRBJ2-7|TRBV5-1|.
TGCGCCAGCAGCTTGGTGCAGGGACTATCCGGCGAGCAGTACTTC
CASSLVQGLSGEQYF
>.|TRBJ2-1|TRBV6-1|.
TGTGCCAGCAGTGTTGAGGGAGTCACCGTCGATGAGCAGTTCTTC
CASSVEGVTVDEQFF